The entry below describes one TCR beta chain. The antigen remains undetermined. Primers included in the PCR were 60 Vbeta and 13 Jbeta primers. Profiled with immunoSEQ multiplex PCR; TCRdb holds only in-frame clones, not every one. The sample records over 70,000 clones, 55% to 70% being singletons. This sample was included in a study of cytomegalovirus exposure and HLA in healthy donors. Study details: An early release of data contained roughly 86 million unique TCRs, which came from HLA-typed donors. Findings of the study overall: With DRB1 most and HLA-C fewest, TCR association rates differed between HLA loci in a later analysis. As confirmed in vitro, three CMV-associated chains were specific for CMV antigens. About 180 TCR beta chains were listed as cytomegalovirus-associated.

V lost 4 bases to trimming and J lost 6 bases; unmatched junction nucleotides: 6. Looked up from germline, CDR1 is SGHRS and CDR2 is YFSETQ. The CDR3 is 14 amino acids. J is TRBJ2-4 and V is TRBV5-1; 8 positions match TRBD1. The receptor comes from a woman aged 45-65 years in good health and CMV-seropositive. The sequencing input was PBMCs. CDR3 loop: CASSGGTGGNIQYF. CDR3 bases: TGCGCCAGCAGCGGTGGGACAGGAGGAAACATTCAGTACTTC. The full variable domain, in which reference TRBV5-1 and TRBJ2-4 provide the parts outside the CDR3, is KAGVTQTPRYLIKTRGQQVTLSCSPISGHRSVSWYQQTPGQGLQFLFEYFSETQRNKGNFPGRFSGRQFSNSRSEMNVSTLELGDSALYLCASSGGTGGNIQYFGAGTRLSVL.